The rows below give T cell receptor beta chains drawn from one sample of a study of blood T cell repertoires in COVID-19. Assay: immunoSEQ multiplex PCR; the TCRdb copy retains only in-frame clones and omits some. In the table there are roughly 75,000 clones, 80% to 90% of which are singletons. What was sequenced was peripheral blood. The receptors shown here come from a man at least 80 years old with COVID-19, enrolled during active disease. Each CDR3 is given with its conserved first and last residue. A D gene is named only where the DNA matches it firmly. Size is stated for part of the rows, as once, few or many counts, or as a class when the clone is expanded.

abundance,v_gene,d_gene,j_gene,CDR3aa,CDR3nt
-,TRBV15,-,TRBJ1-2,CATSRDATDSNYGYTF,TGTGCCACCAGCAGAGATGCAACCGACAGTAACTATGGCTACACCTTC
-,TRBV11-2,TRBD2,TRBJ2-1,CASSLDRFSGSRDEQFF,TGTGCCAGCAGCTTAGATCGATTTAGCGGGAGCCGGGATGAGCAGTTCTTC
-,TRBV28,TRBD1,TRBJ2-7,CASSPTGGAKEQYF,TGTGCCAGCAGTCCAACAGGGGGCGCGAAAGAGCAGTACTTC
-,TRBV19,TRBD1,TRBJ2-5,CASSGTGGGTQYF,TGTGCCAGTAGTGGGACAGGCGGCGGGACCCAGTACTTC
once,TRBV5-1,-,TRBJ2-3,CASSPLGAKGTDTQYF,TGCGCCAGCAGCCCCCTCGGAGCGAAGGGCACAGATACGCAGTATTTT
-,TRBV3-1/TRBV3-2,-,TRBJ2-2,CASSPLQGGTGELFF,TGTGCCAGCAGCCCGCTACAGGGTGGCACCGGGGAGCTGTTTTTT
-,TRBV5-1,-,TRBJ1-2,CASSLGRGVGYGYTF,TGCGCCAGCAGCTTGGGACGGGGTGTCGGCTATGGCTACACCTTC
-,TRBV28,TRBD1,TRBJ1-2,CASSFRTGRYGYTF,TGTGCCAGCAGTTTCCGGACAGGGCGGTATGGCTACACCTTC
-,TRBV23-1,TRBD2,TRBJ2-1,CASSQLDTGLAIWNEQFF,TGCGCCAGCAGTCAATTAGACACGGGACTAGCGATCTGGAATGAGCAGTTCTTC
-,TRBV2,-,TRBJ1-1,CASSRQFGNTEAFF,TGTGCCAGCAGCCGACAGTTCGGGAACACTGAAGCTTTCTTT
-,TRBV11-2,TRBD2,TRBJ2-7,CASSKASGGASSEQYF,TGTGCCAGCAGCAAGGCTAGCGGGGGGGCCTCGAGCGAGCAGTACTTC
-,TRBV25-1,-,TRBJ1-6,CASTRGENSPLHF,TGTGCCAGCACCAGGGGAGAGAATTCACCCCTCCACTTT
-,TRBV7-9,-,TRBJ2-7,CASSPDQGHTYEQYF,TGTGCCAGCAGCCCGGACCAGGGACATACCTACGAGCAGTACTTC
-,TRBV3-1/TRBV3-2,-,TRBJ1-5,CASSQGAQNQPQHF,TGTGCCAGCAGCCAGGGGGCGCAGAATCAGCCCCAGCATTTT
-,TRBV6-6,-,TRBJ1-2,CASWLTALYGYTF,TGTGCCAGCTGGCTGACAGCCCTATACGGCTACACCTTC
once,TRBV4-2,TRBD2,TRBJ2-3,CASSPRLAGGQGDTQYF,TGTGCCAGCAGCCCGCGACTAGCGGGGGGGCAGGGAGATACGCAGTATTTT
-,TRBV2,TRBD1,TRBJ1-3,CASSFSDRAGGNTIYF,TGTGCCAGCAGTTTCAGCGACAGGGCGGGCGGAAACACCATATATTTT
-,TRBV27,TRBD1,TRBJ1-2,CASSYRGLGDYGYTF,TGTGCCAGCAGTTACAGGGGGCTGGGAGACTATGGCTACACCTTC
-,TRBV10-3,-,TRBJ1-1,CAISGQQVLVF,TGTGCCATCAGTGGACAACAGGTCCTCGTCTTT
-,TRBV19,-,TRBJ1-5,CASSTPSYQPQHF,TGTGCCAGTAGTACACCTAGTTATCAGCCCCAGCATTTT
once,TRBV7-2,TRBD2,TRBJ2-7,CASSLEAGATYEQYF,TGTGCCAGCAGCTTAGAAGCGGGGGCCACCTACGAGCAGTACTTC
-,TRBV11-2,-,TRBJ1-3,CASSATPGHLYF,TGTGCCAGCAGCGCCACCCCGGGACACCTTTATTTT
few,TRBV7-2,TRBD1,TRBJ2-1,CASSPDRGMDEQFF,TGTGCCAGCAGCCCGGACAGGGGGATGGATGAGCAGTTCTTC
once,TRBV28,-,TRBJ1-5,CASSSGLRGLGQPQHF,TGTGCCAGCAGTTCGGGGCTCAGGGGCCTTGGTCAGCCCCAGCATTTT
few,TRBV18,TRBD1,TRBJ1-2,CASSLADRGLNGYTF,TGTGCCAGCTCACTAGCCGACAGGGGTTTAAATGGCTACACCTTC
-,TRBV7-2,-,TRBJ1-6,CASYLGGGNSPLHF,TGTGCCAGCTACCTCGGGGGGGGCAATTCACCCCTCCACTTT
-,TRBV6-5,TRBD1,TRBJ2-7,CASSYSRAGGNEQYF,TGTGCCAGCAGTTACTCGAGGGCAGGGGGAAACGAGCAGTACTTC
-,TRBV5-1,-,TRBJ1-2,CASSQSQTNYGYTF,TGCGCCAGCAGCCAAAGTCAGACTAACTATGGCTACACCTTC
once,TRBV10-1,TRBD2,TRBJ2-7,CASRSSGPPYEQYF,TGCGCCAGCAGGTCTAGCGGGCCTCCCTACGAGCAGTACTTC
-,TRBV19,TRBD1,TRBJ1-2,CATSMNRGEGGYTF,TGTGCCACCTCAATGAACAGGGGAGAGGGTGGCTACACCTTC
-,TRBV6-1,-,TRBJ1-1,CASSDSRATQAFF,TGTGCCAGCAGTGATTCCAGGGCGACCCAAGCTTTCTTT
few,TRBV2,TRBD1,TRBJ1-3,CATSLGQGSGNTIYF,TGTGCCACCTCTTTAGGACAGGGGAGTGGAAACACCATATATTTT
-,TRBV5-4,TRBD1,TRBJ1-1,CASSPRTGMNTEAFF,TGTGCCAGCAGCCCGAGGACAGGGATGAACACTGAAGCTTTCTTT
-,TRBV3-1/TRBV3-2,TRBD2,TRBJ2-7,CASSPRGARAYEQYF,TGTGCCAGCAGCCCGCGGGGGGCCCGAGCCTACGAGCAGTACTTC
-,TRBV24-1,TRBD2,TRBJ2-3,CATSDPNPRTSGGVDTQYF,TGTGCCACCAGTGACCCGAATCCCCGGACTAGCGGGGGGGTGGATACGCAGTATTTT
-,TRBV12-3/TRBV12-4,TRBD1,TRBJ1-2,CASRRDRSGGYTF,TGTGCCAGCAGGAGGGACAGGTCGGGTGGCTACACCTTC
-,TRBV11-3,TRBD2,TRBJ2-3,CASSLLLAGGPGTDTQYF,TGTGCCAGCAGCTTATTACTGGCGGGGGGGCCTGGCACAGATACGCAGTATTTT